This T cell receptor (beta chain) was retrieved from a study of blood T cell repertoires in COVID-19. The overall study: Researchers got acute and convalescent COVID-19 samples from the United States, Italy and Spain. The analysed material was cDNA or gDNA that came from T cells, B-cell-depleted T cells, or PBMCs.

Germline CDR1 reads MNHNS; CDR2 reads SASEGT. This CDR3 comprises 14 residues. Deletions cut 1 base from V and 5 bases from J, with 11 bases between. The repertoire was sequenced with immunoSEQ multiplex PCR; TCRdb's copy has only in-frame clones and lacks some. The repertoire holds 75,000 to 95,000 clones, with 90% as singletons. The V call is TRBV6-1, the J call TRBJ2-5, with a possible D match to TRBD2 (6 bases). The sample was peripheral blood. This TCR derives from a man aged 60 to 69 with acute or convalescent COVID-19. In nucleotides, the CDR3 is TGTGCCAGCAGTGAAGATCGCCGGGAGGAGACCCAGTACTTC. Translation gives CASSEDRREETQYF.